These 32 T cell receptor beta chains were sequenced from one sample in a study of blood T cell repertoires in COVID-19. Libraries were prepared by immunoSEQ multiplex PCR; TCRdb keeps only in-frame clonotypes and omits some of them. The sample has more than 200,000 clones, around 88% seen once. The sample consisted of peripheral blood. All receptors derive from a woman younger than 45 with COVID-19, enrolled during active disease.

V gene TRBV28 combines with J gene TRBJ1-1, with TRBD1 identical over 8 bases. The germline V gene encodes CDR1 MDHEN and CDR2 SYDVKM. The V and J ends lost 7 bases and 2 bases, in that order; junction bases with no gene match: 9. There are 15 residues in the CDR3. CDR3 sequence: CASTSAGTGNTEAFF. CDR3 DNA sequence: TGTGCCAGCACCTCTGCCGGGACAGGTAACACTGAAGCTTTCTTT.

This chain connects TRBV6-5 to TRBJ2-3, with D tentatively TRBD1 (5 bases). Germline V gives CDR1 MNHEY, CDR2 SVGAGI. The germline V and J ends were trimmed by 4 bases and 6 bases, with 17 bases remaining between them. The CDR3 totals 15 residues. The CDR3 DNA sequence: TGTGCCAGCAGTTTTGGGGCAGGGTCGGTGGATACGCAGTATTTT. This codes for CASSFGAGSVDTQYF.

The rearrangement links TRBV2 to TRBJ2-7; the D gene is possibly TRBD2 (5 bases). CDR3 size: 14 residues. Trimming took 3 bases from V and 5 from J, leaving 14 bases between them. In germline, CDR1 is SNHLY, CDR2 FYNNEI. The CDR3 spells CASSDPGRGNEQYF. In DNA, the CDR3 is TGTGCCAGCAGTGATCCGGGGAGAGGTAACGAGCAGTACTTC.

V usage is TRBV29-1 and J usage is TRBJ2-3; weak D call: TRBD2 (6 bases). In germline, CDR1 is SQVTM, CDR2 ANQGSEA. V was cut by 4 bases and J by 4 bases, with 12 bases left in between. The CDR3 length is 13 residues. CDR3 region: CSVGGEIADTQYF. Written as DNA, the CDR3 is TGCAGCGTTGGCGGGGAGATCGCAGATACGCAGTATTTT.

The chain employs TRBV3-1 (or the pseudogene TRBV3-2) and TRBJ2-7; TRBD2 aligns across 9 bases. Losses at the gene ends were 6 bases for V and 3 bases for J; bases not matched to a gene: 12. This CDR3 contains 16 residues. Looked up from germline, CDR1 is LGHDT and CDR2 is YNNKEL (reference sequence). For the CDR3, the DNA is TGTGCCAGCAGAGAGATAGCGGGAGTGCCGGACTACGAGCAGTACGTC. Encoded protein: CASREIAGVPDYEQYV.

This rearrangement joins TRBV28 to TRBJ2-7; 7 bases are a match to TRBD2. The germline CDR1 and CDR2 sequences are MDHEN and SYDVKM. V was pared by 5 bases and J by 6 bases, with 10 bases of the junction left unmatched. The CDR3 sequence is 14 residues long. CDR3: CASSPQREFSEQYF. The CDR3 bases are TGTGCCAGCAGTCCCCAGCGGGAATTCTCCGAGCAGTACTTC.

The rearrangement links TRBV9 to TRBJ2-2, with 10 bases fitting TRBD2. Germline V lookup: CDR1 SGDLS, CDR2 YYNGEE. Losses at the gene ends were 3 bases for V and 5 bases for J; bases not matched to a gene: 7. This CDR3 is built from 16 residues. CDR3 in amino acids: CASSAPSGGLTGELFF. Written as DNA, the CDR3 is TGTGCCAGCAGCGCACCTAGCGGGGGACTTACCGGGGAGCTGTTTTTT.

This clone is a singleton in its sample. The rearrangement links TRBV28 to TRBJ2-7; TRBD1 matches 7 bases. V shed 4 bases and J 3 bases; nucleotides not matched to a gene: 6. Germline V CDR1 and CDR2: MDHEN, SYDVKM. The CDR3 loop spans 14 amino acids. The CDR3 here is CASSWDGTVYEQYF. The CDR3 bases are TGTGCCAGCAGTTGGGACGGGACAGTCTACGAGCAGTACTTC. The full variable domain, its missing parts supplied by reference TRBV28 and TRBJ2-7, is DVKVTQSSRYLVKRTGEKVFLECVQDMDHENMFWYRQDPGLGLRLIYFSYDVKMKEKGDIPEGYSVSREKKERFSLILESASTNQTSMYLCASSWDGTVYEQYFGPGTRLTVT.

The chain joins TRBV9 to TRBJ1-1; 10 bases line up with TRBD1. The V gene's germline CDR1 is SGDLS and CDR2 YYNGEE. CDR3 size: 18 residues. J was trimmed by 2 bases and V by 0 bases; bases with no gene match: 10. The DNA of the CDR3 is TGTGCCAGCAGCGTAGGTTCGGAGGGACAGGGGTTTAACACTGAAGCTTTCTTT. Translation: CASSVGSEGQGFNTEAFF.

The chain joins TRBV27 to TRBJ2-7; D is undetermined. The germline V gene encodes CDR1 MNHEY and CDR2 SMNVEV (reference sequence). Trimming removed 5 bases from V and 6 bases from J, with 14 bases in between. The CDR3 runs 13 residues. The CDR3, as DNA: TGTGCCAGCAGTGGCGCGCCCACGGGCGAGCAGTACGTC. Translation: CASSGAPTGEQYV.

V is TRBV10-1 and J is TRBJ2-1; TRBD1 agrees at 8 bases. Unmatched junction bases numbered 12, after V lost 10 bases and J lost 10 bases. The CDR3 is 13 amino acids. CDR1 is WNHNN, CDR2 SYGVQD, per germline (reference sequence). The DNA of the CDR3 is TGCGCCACCCAGGGGGCCGCGATGATCGAGCAGTTCTTC. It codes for CATQGAAMIEQFF.

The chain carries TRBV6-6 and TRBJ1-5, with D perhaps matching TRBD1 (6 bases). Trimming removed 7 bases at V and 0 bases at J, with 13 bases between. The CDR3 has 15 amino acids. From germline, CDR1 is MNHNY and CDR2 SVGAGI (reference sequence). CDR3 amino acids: CASTRGAYSNQPQHF. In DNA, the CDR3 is TGTGCCAGCACCCGGGGGGCGTATAGCAATCAGCCCCAGCATTTT.

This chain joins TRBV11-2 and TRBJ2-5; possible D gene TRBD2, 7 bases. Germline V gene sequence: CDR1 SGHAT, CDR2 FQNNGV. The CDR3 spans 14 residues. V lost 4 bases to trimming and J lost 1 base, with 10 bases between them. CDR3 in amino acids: CASSSGGRQETQYF. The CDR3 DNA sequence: TGTGCCAGCAGCTCCGGGGGGCGCCAAGAGACCCAGTACTTC.

CDR3: CASGFSGTSGSSYHEQFF. The CDR3 nucleotides are TGTGCTAGTGGTTTTTCCGGGACTAGCGGGAGTTCGTACCATGAGCAGTTCTTC. The chain couples TRBV12-5 to TRBJ2-1; TRBD2 aligns across 14 bases. Germline V gives CDR1 LGHNT, CDR2 FRNRAP. The J segment lost 8 bases and the V segment lost 3 bases, leaving 12 bases of the junction unmatched. The CDR3 totals 18 residues.

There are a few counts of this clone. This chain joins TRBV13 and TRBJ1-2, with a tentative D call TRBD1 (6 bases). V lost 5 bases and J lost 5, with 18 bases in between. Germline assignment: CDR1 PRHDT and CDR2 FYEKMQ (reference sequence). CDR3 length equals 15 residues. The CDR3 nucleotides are TGTGCCAGCAGCCCACGCAGGGGCCCCCTTTATGGCTACACCTTC. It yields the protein CASSPRRGPLYGYTF.

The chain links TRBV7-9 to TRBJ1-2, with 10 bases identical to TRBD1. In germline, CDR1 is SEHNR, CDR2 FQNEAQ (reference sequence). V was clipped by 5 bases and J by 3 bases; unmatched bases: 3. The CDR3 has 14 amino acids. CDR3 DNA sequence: TGTGCCAGCAGCGCTGGGACAGGGGACTATGGCTACACCTTC. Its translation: CASSAGTGDYGYTF.

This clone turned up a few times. This chain's CDR3 is CASSLRFRGYEQYF. The CDR3 DNA reads TGTGCCAGCAGTTTAAGGTTTAGGGGGTACGAGCAGTACTTC. V is TRBV28 and J is TRBJ2-7; possibly TRBD1 for D (6 bases). Trimming took off 2 bases at V and 4 bases at J, with 12 bases between the two ends. Germline V lookup: CDR1 MDHEN, CDR2 SYDVKM. The CDR3 covers 14 residues.

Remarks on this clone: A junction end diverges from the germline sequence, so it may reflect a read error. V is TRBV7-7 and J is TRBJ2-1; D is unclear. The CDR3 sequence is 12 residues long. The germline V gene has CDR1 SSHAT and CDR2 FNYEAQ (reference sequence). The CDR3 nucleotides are TGTGCTAGCAGCTTAGAACTCGGTGAGCAGTTCTTC. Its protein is CASSLELGEQFF.

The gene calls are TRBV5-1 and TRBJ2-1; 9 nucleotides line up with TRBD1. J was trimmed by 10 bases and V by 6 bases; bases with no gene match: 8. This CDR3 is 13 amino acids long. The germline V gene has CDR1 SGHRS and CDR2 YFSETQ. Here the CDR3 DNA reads TGCGCCAGCACCGGGACAGGGACGAGCGAGCAGTTCTTC. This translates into CASTGTGTSEQFF.

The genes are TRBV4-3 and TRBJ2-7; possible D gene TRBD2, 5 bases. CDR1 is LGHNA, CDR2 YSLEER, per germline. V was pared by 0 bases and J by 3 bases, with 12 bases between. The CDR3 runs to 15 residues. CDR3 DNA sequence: TGCGCCAGCAGCCAAGATCGGGCCGGACTCTACGAGCAGTACTTC. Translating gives CASSQDRAGLYEQYF.

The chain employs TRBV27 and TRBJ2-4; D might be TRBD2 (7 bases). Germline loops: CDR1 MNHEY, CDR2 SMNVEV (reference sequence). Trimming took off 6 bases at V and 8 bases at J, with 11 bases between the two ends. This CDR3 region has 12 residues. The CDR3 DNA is TGTGCCAGCAGACAGGGAGGGGACATTCAGTACTTC. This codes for CASRQGGDIQYF.

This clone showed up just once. The CDR3 DNA reads TGTGCCAGCAGCCTGGACCTGAACCGGGACACTCCGTACTTC. Translation gives CASSLDLNRDTPYF. The genes are TRBV5-4 and TRBJ2-7; D possibly corresponds to TRBD1 (6 bases). Deletions cut 4 bases from V and 12 bases from J, with 23 bases between. This CDR3 has 14 amino acids. Germline V gene data show CDR1 as SGHNT and CDR2 as YYREEE (reference sequence).

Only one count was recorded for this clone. The CDR3 bases are TGCGCCAGCAGCCAAGAAGAGCGGAGTCTCTACAATGAGCAGTTCTTC. Its translation is CASSQEERSLYNEQFF. The chain carries TRBV4-3 and TRBJ2-1, with a weak D call TRBD2 (5 bases). The CDR3 extends over 16 amino acids. Per the germline V gene, CDR1 is LGHNA and CDR2 is YSLEER. V shed 0 bases and J shed 3 bases, with 12 bases lying between them.

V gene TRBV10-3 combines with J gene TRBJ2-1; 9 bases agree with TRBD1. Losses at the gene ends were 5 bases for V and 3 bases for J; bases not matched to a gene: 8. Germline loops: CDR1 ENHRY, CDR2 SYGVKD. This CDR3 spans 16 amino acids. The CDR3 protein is CAISSGQGLLYNEQFF. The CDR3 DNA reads TGTGCCATCAGTTCCGGACAGGGGCTACTCTACAATGAGCAGTTCTTC.

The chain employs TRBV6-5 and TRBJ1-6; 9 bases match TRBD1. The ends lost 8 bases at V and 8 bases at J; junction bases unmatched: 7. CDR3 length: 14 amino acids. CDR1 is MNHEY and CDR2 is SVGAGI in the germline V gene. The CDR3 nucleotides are TGTGCCAGCGGAACAGGGGGCACTTATTCACCCCTCCACTTT. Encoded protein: CASGTGGTYSPLHF.

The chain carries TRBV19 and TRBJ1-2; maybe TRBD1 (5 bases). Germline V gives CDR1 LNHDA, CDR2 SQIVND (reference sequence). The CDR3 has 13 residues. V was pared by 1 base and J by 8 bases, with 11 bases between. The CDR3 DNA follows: TGTGCCAGTAGTATAGCGGACACGAAAGGCTACACCTTC. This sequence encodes CASSIADTKGYTF.

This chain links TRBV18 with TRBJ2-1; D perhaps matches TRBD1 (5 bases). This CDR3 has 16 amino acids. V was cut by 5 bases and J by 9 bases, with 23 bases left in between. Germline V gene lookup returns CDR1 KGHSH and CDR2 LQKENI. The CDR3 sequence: CASSTSEGVMVGEQFF. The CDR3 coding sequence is TGTGCCAGCTCAACGAGTGAAGGGGTCATGGTAGGTGAGCAGTTCTTC. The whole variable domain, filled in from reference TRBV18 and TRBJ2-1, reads NAGVMQNPRHLVRRRGQEARLRCSPMKGHSHVYWYRQLPEEGLKFMVYLQKENIIDESGMPKERFSAEFPKEGPSILRIQQVVRGDSAAYFCASSTSEGVMVGEQFFGPGTRLTVL.

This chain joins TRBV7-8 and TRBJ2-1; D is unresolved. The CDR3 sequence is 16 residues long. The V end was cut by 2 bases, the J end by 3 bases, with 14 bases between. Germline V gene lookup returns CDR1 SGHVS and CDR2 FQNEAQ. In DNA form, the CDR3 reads TGTGCCAGCAGCTTAACAACATCAGATGGCTACAATGAGCAGTTCTTC. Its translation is CASSLTTSDGYNEQFF.

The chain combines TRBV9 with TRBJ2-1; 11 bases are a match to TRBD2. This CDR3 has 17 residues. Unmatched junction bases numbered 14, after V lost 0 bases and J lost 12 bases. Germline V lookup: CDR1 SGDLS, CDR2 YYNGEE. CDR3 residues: CASSVVGIAGGQVMQFF. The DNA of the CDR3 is TGTGCCAGCAGCGTAGTGGGTATAGCGGGGGGGCAGGTGATGCAGTTCTTC.

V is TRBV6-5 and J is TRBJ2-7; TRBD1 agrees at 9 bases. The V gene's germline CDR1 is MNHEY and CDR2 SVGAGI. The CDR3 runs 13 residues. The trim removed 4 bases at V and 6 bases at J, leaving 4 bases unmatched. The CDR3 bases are TGTGCCAGCAGTTGGACAGGGGCGTCCGAGCAGTACTTC. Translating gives CASSWTGASEQYF.

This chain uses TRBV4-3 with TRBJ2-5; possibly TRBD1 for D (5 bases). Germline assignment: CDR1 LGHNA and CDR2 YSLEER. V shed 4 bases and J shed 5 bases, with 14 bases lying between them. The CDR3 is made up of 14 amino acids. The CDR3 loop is CASSLRGYGETQYF. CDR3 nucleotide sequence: TGCGCCAGCAGCCTTAGGGGATATGGCGAGACCCAGTACTTC.

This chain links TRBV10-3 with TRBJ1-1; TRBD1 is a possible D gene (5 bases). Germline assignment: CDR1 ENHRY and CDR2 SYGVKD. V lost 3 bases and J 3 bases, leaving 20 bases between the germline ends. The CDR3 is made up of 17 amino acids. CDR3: CAISDNIGWGDYTEAFF. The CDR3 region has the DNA TGTGCCATCAGTGATAATATTGGATGGGGGGACTACACTGAAGCTTTCTTT.